This T cell receptor beta chain was retrieved from a study of control samples from healthy donors and cancer patients. Per the germline V gene, CDR1 is SNHLY and CDR2 is FYNNEI. The CDR3 runs 15 residues. Trimming pared 3 bases from V and 0 bases from J, leaving 9 bases between. Sequencing used immunoSEQ multiplex PCR; TCRdb keeps in-frame clones, though not all of them. The data show some 70,000 clones, 83% seen once. The sequenced sample was blood. The source is a man aged 60 to 75 in good health. This sequence joins TRBV2 and TRBJ1-3; a weak D match, TRBD1 (6 bases). The CDR3 region is CASSEDSLSGNTIYF. Here the CDR3 DNA reads TGTGCCAGCAGTGAGGACAGCCTCTCTGGAAACACCATATATTTT.